This T cell receptor (beta chain) was obtained from a study of molecular identifiers for immune sequencing clone quantification (dated 2018 in TCRdb). For the study in its entirety: In a replicate experiment, RNA from roughly 18,000 or 92,000 naive CD8 T cells was split into five aliquots, four of which were sequenced. CD8 T cells were used in a methods study to benchmark molecular-identifier clustering-based TCR repertoire sequencing (MIDCIRS) and TCR RNA copy counting. Study-wide findings and limitations: Spiked-in Jurkat TCR RNA equivalent to a single cell was reported to be detectable even among approximately 1.1 million naive CD8 T cells. When barcode sub-clustering was left out, chimeric consensus sequences inflated TCR diversity, with chimeras reaching as high as 47%. In CMV-specific effector cells, clones with more than 20 RNA copies contained over 99% of molecules, whereas in naive cells such clones contained under 1% of molecules. About 3 recovered TCR RNA copies per cell were obtained by modeling, versus approximately 10 by digital PCR, implying a capture efficiency of 30% to 35%. Spiked-in Jurkat TCR RNA (approximately 9 copies' worth), which is not part of the donor repertoire, was contained in the naive libraries. Highly expanded clone sizes could be underestimated if identical TCR molecules share a barcode.

The CDR3 numbers 14 residues from cysteine through phenylalanine. Here the CDR3 DNA is all that survives: 42 bases in frame from base 1. The junction shows trimming of 5 bases on V and 2 bases on J, and the gene matches do not reach 6 bases of it. The CDR1 and CDR2 encoded by the germline V gene (reference sequence) are SEHNR and FQNEAQ. Libraries of naive CD8 T cells were generated from roughly 21,000 to 960,000 sorted cells, with 10%, 30% or 50% of the purified RNA used. On a BD FACSAria II, naive CD8 T cells were FACS-sorted as CD8+CD4-CCR7+CD45RA+ and collected into RLT Plus buffer. To test detection sensitivity, Jurkat RNA equal to ten TCR copies was added to samples of about 20,000-1,000,000 naive CD8 T cells. Enrichment of CD8 T cells was performed with RosetteSep CD8+ T Cell Enrichment Cocktail and Ficoll-Paque, after which ACK red cell lysis was carried out. Only one count was recorded for this clonotype. Its antigen is currently not known. No base qualities exist here, and no much larger clone lies one base off it. One read alone makes for weak evidence.

The library was generated by PCR. TCRdb shows the sequencer as NextSeq 500. Preparation of bulk TCR libraries followed a previously described approach, with the TCR primers listed in Table S5. The Qiagen AllPrep DNA/RNA kit was used to purify total RNA. Before analysis, reads from multiple sequencing runs of one library were combined. As for how the authors treated the data: Reads were retained only if their TCR constant sequence matched exactly, and those retained reads were trimmed to 150 nt and grouped according to their 12-nt molecular barcodes. Within each barcode group, reads were sub-clustered at a 15% Levenshtein threshold, and quality-weighted consensus sequences were built per RNA molecule. Non-functional sequences were discarded, and so were lower-count sequences lying one edit away from another sequence. Based on a fit of two negative binomial distributions, barcode sub-clusters having less than 20% of the maximum read count were discarded. TCRdb reworked the public reads: Q25 trimming with fastp, MiXCR clone assembly, productive beta chains retained. Records with the same CDR3 protein are collapsed into one entry carrying the most frequent genes and DNA. The authors' filters were not applied to this entry. Counted in this sample were fewer than 45,000 distinct CDR3 sequences; roughly 22% of them appeared once. The top ten constitute around 0.97% of the sample.

This TCR came from a human donor in good health. Some libraries in this study had Jurkat cell RNA spiked in. Recombination joined TRBV7-9 with TRBJ2-7, with TRBD1 matching 7 junction bases. Sequenced material: naive CD8+ T cells from blood, with Jurkat cell RNA spiked in. The sample's cell subset or site label, in plain terms: FACS-sorted CD8+CD4-CCR7+CD45RA+ naive T cells. CDR3 protein: CASSTQGQPYEQYF. The nucleotide sequence reads as follows: TGTGCCAGCAGCACGCAGGGACAGCCCTACGAGCAGTACTTC.